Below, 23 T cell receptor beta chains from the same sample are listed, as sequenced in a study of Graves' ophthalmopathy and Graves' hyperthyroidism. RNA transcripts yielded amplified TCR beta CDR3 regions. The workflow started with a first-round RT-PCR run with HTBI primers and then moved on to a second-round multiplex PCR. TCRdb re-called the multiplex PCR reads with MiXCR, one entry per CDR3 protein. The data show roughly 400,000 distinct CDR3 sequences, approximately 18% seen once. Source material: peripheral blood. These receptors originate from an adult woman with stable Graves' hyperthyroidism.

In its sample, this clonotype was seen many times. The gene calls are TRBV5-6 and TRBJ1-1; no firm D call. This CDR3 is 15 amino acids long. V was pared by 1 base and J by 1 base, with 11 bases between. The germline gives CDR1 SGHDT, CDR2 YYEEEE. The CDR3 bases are TGTGCCAGCAGCTTGCGAGAGGAATCGAACACTGAAGCTTTCTTT. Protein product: CASSLREESNTEAFF.

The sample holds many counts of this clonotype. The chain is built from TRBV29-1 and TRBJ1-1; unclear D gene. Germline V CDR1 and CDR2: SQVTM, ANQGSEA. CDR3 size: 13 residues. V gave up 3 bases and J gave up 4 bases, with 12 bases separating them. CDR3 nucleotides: TGCAGCGTTGAGTGGGGTCCGAGCACTGAAGCTTTCTTT. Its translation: CSVEWGPSTEAFF.

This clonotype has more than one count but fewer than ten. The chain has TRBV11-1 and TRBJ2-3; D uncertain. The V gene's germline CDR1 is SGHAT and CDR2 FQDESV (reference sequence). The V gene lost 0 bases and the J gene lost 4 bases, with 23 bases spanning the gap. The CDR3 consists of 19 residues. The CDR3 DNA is TGTGCCAGCAGCTTAGCAGGTCCCGGACCTAGGACCCGGGCAGATACGCAGTATTTT. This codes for CASSLAGPGPRTRADTQYF.

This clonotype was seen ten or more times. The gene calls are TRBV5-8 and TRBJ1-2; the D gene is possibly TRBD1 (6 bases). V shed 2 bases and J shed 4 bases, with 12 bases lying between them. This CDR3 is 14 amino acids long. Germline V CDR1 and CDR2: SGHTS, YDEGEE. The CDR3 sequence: CASSFGQPGYGYTF. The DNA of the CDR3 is TGTGCCAGCAGCTTTGGACAGCCAGGCTATGGCTACACCTTC.

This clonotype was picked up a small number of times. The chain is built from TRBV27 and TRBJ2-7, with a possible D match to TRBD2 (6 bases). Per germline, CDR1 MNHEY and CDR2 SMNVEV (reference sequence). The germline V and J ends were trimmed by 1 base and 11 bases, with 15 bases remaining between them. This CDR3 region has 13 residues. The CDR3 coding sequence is TGTGCCAGCAGTTTATTAGGTCGAGGAGGGGAGTACTTC. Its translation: CASSLLGRGGEYF.

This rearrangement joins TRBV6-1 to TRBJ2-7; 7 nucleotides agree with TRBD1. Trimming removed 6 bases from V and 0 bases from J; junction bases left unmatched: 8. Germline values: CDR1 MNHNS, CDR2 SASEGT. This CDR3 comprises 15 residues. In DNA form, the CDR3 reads TGTGCCAGCAGAACCCAGGGGGAAGACTCCTACGAGCAGTACTTC. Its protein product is CASRTQGEDSYEQYF.

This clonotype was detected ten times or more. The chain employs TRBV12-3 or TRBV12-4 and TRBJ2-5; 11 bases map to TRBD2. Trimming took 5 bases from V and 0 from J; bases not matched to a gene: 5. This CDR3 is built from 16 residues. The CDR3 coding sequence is TGTGCCAGCAGTGCACGACTAGCGGGGTACCAAGAGACCCAGTACTTC. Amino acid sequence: CASSARLAGYQETQYF.

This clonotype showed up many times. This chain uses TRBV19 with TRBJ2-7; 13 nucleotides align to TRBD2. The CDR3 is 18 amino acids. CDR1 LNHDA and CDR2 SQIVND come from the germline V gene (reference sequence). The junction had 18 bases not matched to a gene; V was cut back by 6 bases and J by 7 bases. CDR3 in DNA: TGTGCCAGTAGCCATTTCAAGGGGACTAGCGGGACAGAAAGGGAGCAGTACTTC. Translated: CASSHFKGTSGTEREQYF.

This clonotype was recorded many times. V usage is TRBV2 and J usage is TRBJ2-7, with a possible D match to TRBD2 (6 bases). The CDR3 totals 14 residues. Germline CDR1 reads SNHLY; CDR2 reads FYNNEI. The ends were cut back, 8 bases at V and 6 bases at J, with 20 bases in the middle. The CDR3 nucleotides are TGTGCCAGCCTCAAGGGGACTTTGGGATCCGAGCAGTACTTC. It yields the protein CASLKGTLGSEQYF.

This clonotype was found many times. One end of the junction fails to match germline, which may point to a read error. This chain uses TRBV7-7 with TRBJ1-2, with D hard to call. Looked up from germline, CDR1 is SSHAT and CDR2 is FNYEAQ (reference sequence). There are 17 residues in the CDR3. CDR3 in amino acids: CASSLAGPVPSDYGYTF. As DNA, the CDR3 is TGTGCTAGCAGCTTAGCGGGTCCAGTCCCTTCTGACTATGGCTACACCTTC.

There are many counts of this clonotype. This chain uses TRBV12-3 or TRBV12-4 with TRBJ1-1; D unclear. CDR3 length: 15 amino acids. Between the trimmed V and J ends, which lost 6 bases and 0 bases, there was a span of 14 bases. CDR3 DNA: TGTGCCAGCAGCCCCTTAGAGGGCCTGAACACTGAAGCTTTCTTT. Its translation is CASSPLEGLNTEAFF.

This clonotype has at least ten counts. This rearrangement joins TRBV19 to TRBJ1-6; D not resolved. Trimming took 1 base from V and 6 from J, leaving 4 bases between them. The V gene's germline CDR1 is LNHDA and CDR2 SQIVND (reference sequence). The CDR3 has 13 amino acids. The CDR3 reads CASSIGRNSPLHF. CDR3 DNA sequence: TGTGCCAGTAGTATAGGACGTAATTCACCCCTCCACTTT.

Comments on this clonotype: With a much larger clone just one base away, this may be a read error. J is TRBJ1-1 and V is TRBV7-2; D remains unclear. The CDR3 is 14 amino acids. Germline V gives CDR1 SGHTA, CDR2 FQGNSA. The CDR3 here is CASSSRRHNTEACF. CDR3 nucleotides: TGTGCCAGCAGCTCCCGTAGGCACAACACTGAAGCTTGCTTT.

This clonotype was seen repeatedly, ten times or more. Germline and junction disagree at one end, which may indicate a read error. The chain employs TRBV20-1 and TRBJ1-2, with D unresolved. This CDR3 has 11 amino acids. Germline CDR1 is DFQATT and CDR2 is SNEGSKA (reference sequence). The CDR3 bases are TGCAGTGCTAGAGATCTGTCTGGAGGCAGCTTC. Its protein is CSARDLSGGSF.

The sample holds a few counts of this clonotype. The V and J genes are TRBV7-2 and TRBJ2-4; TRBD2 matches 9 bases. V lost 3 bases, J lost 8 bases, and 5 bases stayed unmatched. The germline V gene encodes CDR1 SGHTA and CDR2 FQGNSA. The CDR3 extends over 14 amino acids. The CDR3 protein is CASSLNSGSDIQYF. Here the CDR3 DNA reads TGTGCCAGCAGCTTGAATAGCGGGAGTGACATTCAGTACTTC.

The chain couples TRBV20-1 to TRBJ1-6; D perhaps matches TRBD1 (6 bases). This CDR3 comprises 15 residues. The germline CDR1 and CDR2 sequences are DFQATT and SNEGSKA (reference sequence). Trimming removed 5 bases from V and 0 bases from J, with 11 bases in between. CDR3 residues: CSAVTGSSYNSPLHF. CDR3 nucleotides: TGCAGTGCTGTAACAGGGAGCTCCTATAATTCACCCCTCCACTTT.

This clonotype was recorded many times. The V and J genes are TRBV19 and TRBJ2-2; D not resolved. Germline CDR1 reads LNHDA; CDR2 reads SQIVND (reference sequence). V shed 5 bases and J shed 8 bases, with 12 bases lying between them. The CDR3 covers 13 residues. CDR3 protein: CASSHPNRGELFF. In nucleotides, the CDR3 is TGTGCCAGTAGTCATCCTAATCGGGGGGAGCTGTTTTTT.

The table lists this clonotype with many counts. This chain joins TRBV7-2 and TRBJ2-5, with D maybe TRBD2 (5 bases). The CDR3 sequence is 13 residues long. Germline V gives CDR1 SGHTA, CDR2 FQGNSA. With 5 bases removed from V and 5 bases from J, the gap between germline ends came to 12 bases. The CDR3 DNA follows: TGTGCCAGCAGCCGGCAGCGGTGGGAGACCCAGTACTTC. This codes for CASSRQRWETQYF.

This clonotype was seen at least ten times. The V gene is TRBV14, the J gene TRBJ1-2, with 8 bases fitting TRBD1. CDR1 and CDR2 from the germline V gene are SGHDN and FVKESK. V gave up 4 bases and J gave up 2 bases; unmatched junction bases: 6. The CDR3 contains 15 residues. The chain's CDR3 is CASSPRDRLNYGYTF. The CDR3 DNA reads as TGTGCCAGCAGCCCCCGGGACAGGCTAAACTATGGCTACACCTTC.

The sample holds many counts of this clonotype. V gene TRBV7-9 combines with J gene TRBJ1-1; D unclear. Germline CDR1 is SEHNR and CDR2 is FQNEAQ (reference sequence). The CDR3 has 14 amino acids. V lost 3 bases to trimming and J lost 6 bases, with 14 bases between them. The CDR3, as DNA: TGTGCCAGCAGCTTCATAACCGGGCTCGCTGAAGCTTTCTTT. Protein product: CASSFITGLAEAFF.

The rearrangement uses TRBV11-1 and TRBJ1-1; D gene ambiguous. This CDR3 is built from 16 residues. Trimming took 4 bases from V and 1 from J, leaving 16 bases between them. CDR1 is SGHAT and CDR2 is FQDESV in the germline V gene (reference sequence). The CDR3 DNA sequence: TGTGCCAGCAGCTCCAGGTTCAACGGCCCGAACACTGAAGCTTTCTTT. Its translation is CASSSRFNGPNTEAFF.

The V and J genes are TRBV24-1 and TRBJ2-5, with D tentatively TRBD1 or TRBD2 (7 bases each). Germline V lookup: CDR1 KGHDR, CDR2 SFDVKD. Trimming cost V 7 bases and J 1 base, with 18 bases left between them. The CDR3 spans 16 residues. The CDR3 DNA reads TGTGCCACCAGCGGGACTTGGGAGGGGGCCCAAGAGACCCAGTACTTC. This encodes CATSGTWEGAQETQYF.

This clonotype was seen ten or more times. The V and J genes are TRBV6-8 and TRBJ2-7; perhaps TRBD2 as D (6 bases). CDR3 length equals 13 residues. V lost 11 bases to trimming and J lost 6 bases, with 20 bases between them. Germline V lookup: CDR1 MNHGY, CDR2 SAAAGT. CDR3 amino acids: CAYGSHPFGEQYF. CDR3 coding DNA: TGTGCCTACGGGAGTCACCCGTTTGGCGAGCAGTACTTC.